This record concerns one TCR beta chain sequence. The treatment denotes: some 20 received Ad26.COV2.S at low or high dose, single or two shots; about 5 received placebo; per-sample allocation not given. Day 63 after the first vaccine or placebo injection was the time point for sampling. This sample stems from a study of Ad26.COV2.S vaccination and SARS-CoV-2 variants. The assay was immunoSEQ multiplex PCR, and TCRdb's table has in-frame clones only and misses some. The repertoire includes 300,000 to 400,000 clones, just under 85% of them detected once, and around 2.2% sits in the top ten. The sequenced sample was peripheral blood, obtained in a trial of Ad26.COV2.S vaccine versus placebo. This TCR was sampled from a person between 18 and 65 years old who received the Ad26.COV2.S COVID-19 vaccine or a placebo.

The CDR3 region is CASSMGAGMYGYTF. The DNA of the CDR3 is TGTGCCAGCAGCATGGGGGCTGGGATGTATGGCTACACCTTC. The gene calls are TRBV6-5 and TRBJ1-2; D perhaps matches TRBD1 (6 bases). This CDR3 is built from 14 residues. Germline loops: CDR1 MNHEY, CDR2 SVGAGI. The V end was cut by 6 bases, the J end by 5 bases, with 16 bases between.